This T cell receptor (beta chain) was recovered during a study of blood T cell repertoires in COVID-19. Germline lookup yields CDR1 KGHSH and CDR2 LQKENI. This CDR3 region has 19 residues. The V gene lost 0 bases and the J gene lost 3 bases, with 24 bases spanning the gap. Produced via immunoSEQ multiplex PCR; TCRdb's table is partial and in-frame only. The table lists around 350,000 clones, 85% to 90% of them singletons, with around 3% in the top ten. The chain joins TRBV18 to TRBJ2-7; D perhaps matches TRBD1 (6 bases). The sample comprised peripheral blood. The receptor was isolated from a human donor in a cohort sampled during active COVID-19. CDR3 sequence (DNA): TGTGCCAGCTCACCACCCGTCAGGGGTCCTATCAGGGACCTCTACGAGCAGTACTTC. Translation: CASSPPVRGPIRDLYEQYF.